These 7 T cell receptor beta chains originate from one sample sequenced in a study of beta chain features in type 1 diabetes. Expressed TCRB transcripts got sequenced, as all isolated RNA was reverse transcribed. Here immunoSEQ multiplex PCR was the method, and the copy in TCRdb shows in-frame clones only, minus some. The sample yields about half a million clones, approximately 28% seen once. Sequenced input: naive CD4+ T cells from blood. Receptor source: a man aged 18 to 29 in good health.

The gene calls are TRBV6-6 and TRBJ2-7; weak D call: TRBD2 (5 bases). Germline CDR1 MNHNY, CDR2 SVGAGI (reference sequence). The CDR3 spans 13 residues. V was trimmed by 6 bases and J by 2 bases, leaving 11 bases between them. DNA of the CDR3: TGTGCCAGCAGAAATGGAGGAGCCTACGAGCAGTACTTC. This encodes CASRNGGAYEQYF.

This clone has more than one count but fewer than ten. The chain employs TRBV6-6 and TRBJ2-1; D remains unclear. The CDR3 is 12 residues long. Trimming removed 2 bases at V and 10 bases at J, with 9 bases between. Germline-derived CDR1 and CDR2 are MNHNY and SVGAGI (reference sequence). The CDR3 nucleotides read TGTGCCAGCAGTTACCAAACTTGGGAGCAGTTCTTC. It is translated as CASSYQTWEQFF.

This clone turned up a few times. DNA of the CDR3: TGTGCCTGGAGTGGAATAGCGGGGGTGGGCCATGAGCAGTTCTTC. It encodes CAWSGIAGVGHEQFF. This chain uses TRBV30 with TRBJ2-1; the match to TRBD2 covers 9 bases. V lost 1 base to trimming and J lost 8 bases; unmatched junction nucleotides: 9. Germline assignment: CDR1 GTSNPN and CDR2 SVGIG (reference sequence). The CDR3 runs to 15 residues.

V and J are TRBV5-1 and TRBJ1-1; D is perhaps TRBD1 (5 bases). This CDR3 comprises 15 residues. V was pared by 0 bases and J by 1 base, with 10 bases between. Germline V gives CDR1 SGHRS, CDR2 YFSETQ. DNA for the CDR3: TGCGCCAGCAGCTTGGGACAGTCGACGAACACTGAAGCTTTCTTT. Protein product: CASSLGQSTNTEAFF.

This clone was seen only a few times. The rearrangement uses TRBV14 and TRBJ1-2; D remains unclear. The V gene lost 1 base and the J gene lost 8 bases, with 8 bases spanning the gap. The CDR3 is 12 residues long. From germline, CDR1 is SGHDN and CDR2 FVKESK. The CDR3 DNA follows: TGTGCCAGCAGCCAAGGCCTATCGGGCTACACCTTC. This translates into CASSQGLSGYTF.

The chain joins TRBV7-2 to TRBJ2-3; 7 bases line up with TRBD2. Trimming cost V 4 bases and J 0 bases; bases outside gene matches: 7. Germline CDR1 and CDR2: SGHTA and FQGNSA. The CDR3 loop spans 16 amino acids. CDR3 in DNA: TGTGCCAGCAGCTCCCGGCTAGCGGTTAGCACAGATACGCAGTATTTT. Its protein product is CASSSRLAVSTDTQYF. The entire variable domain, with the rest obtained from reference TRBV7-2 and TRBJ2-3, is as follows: GAGVSQSPSNKVTEKGKDVELRCDPISGHTALYWYRQSLGQGLEFLIYFQGNSAPDKSGLPSDRFSAERTGGSVSTLTIQRTQQEDSAVYLCASSSRLAVSTDTQYFGPGTRLTVL.

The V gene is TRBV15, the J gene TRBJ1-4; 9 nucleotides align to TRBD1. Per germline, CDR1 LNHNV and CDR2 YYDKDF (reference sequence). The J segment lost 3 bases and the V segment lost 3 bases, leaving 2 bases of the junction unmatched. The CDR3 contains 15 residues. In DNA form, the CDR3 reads TGTGCCACCAGCAGCACAGGGGGCTCTAATGAAAAACTGTTTTTT. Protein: CATSSTGGSNEKLFF.